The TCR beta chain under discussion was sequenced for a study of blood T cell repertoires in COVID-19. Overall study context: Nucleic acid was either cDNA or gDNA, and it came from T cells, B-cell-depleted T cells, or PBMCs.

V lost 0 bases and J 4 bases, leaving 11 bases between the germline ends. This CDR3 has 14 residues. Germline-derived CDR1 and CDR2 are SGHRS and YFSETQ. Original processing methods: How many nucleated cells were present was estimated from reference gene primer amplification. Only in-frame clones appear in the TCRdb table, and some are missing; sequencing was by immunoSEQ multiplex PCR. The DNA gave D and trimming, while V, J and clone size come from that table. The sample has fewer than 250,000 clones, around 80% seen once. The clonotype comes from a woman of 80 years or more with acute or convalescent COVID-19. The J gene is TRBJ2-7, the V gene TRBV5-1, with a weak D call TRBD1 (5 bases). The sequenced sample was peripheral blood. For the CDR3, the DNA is TGCGCCAGCAGCTTGGTGGGGCCCCAATACGAGCAGTACTTC. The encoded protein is CASSLVGPQYEQYF.